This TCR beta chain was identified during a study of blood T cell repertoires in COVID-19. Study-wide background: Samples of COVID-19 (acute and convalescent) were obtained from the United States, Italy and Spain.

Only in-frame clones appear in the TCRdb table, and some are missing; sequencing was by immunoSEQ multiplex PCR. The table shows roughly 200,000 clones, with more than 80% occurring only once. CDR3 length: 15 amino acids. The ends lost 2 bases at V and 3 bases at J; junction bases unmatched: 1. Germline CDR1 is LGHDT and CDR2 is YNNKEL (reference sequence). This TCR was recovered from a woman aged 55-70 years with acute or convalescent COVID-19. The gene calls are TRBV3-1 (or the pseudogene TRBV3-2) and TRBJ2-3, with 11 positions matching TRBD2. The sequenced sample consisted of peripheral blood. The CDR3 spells CASSQLAGGTDTQYF. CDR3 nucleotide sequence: TGTGCCAGCAGCCAACTAGCGGGAGGAACAGATACGCAGTATTTT.